These 2 T cell receptor beta chains originate from one sample sequenced in a study of blood T cell repertoires in COVID-19. This table comes from immunoSEQ multiplex PCR, and its TCRdb copy is limited to in-frame clones, with some not included. The repertoire holds 140,000 or so clones, with approximately 84% as singletons. The specimen was peripheral blood. These receptors were collected from a human donor in a cohort sampled during active COVID-19.

The chain employs TRBV19 and TRBJ1-5, with D hard to call. Germline V lookup: CDR1 LNHDA, CDR2 SQIVND (reference sequence). The CDR3 covers 19 residues. Trimming removed 3 bases from V and 0 bases from J, with 21 bases in between. The CDR3 bases are TGTGCCAGTAGTATTCAATTTGTCGGGGTTCTAGATAGCAATCAGCCCCAGCATTTT. Amino acids: CASSIQFVGVLDSNQPQHF.

This chain joins TRBV6-1 and TRBJ2-7, with TRBD2 identical over 7 bases. The CDR3 is 14 amino acids. The V segment lost 3 bases and the J segment 3 bases; nucleotides outside the gene matches: 5. Germline CDR1 is MNHNS and CDR2 is SASEGT. CDR3: CASSDGGSHYEQYV. Written as DNA, the CDR3 is TGTGCCAGCAGTGACGGCGGGAGTCACTACGAGCAGTACGTC.